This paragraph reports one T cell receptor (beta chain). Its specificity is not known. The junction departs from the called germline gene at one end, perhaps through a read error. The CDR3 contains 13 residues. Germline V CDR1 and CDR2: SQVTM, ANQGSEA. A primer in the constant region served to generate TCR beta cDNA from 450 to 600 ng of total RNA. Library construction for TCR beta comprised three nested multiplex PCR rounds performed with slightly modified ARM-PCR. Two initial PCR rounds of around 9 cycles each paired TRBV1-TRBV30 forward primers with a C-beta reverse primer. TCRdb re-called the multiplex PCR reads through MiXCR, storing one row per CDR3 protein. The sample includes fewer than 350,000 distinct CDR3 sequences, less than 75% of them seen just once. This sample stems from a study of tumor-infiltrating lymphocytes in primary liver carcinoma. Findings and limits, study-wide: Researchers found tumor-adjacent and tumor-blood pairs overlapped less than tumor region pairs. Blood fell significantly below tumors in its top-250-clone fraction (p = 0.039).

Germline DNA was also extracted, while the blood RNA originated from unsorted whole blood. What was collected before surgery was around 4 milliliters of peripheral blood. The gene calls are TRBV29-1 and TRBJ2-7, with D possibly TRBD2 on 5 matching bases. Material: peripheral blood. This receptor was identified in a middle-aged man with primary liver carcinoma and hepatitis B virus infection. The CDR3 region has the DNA TGCAGCTCAACACTAGTGGGATCCTACGAGCAATACTTC. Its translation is CSSTLVGSYEQYF.